A single sample gave rise to the 4 T cell receptor beta chains below, sequenced in a study of a mutant IDH1 vaccine in newly diagnosed glioma. Sequencing was performed with immunoSEQ multiplex PCR; in TCRdb, only in-frame clones are kept and a portion is missing. The repertoire holds 25,000 to 30,000 clones, roughly 90% seen once, with over 15% in the top ten. These receptors' antigens are unknown. This sample's time point: week 5, during vaccination. In every dose of vaccine, 300 ug of mutant IDH1 20-mer peptide was given alongside topical imiquimod. The specimen comprised PBMCs, sampled from a glioma patient whose treatment included an IDH1 peptide vaccine. These TCRs come from a man aged 18 to 30 with glioma.

The chain links TRBV5-6 to TRBJ2-7; perhaps TRBD2 as D (6 bases). The CDR3 consists of 14 residues. Germline V gene data show CDR1 as SGHDT and CDR2 as YYEEEE. Trimming took 3 bases from V and 0 from J, leaving 10 bases between them. The DNA for the CDR3 is TGTGCCAGCAGCTCCGGGGGTTTCTCCTACGAGCAGTACTTC. Residues: CASSSGGFSYEQYF.

The gene calls are TRBV4-1 and TRBJ1-1; 7 bases agree with TRBD1. J lost 4 bases, V lost 3 bases, and 8 bases had no gene match. This CDR3 has 15 amino acids. Germline lookup yields CDR1 MGHRA and CDR2 YSYEKL. The CDR3 sequence is CASSHPVRGTTEAFF. CDR3 coding DNA: TGCGCCAGCAGCCATCCCGTCAGGGGGACCACTGAAGCTTTCTTT.

The V and J genes are TRBV5-4 and TRBJ2-7, with 8 bases lining up with TRBD1. V lost 4 bases and J lost 4; bases outside the gene matches: 7. This CDR3 is 14 amino acids long. Per germline, CDR1 SGHNT and CDR2 YYREEE (reference sequence). DNA for the CDR3: TGTGCCAGCAGCCAGGGGGCCCAGCAGTACGAGCAGTACTTC. This codes for CASSQGAQQYEQYF. The whole variable domain, filled in from reference TRBV5-4 and TRBJ2-7, reads ETGVTQSPTHLIKTRGQQVTLRCSSQSGHNTVSWYQQALGQGPQFIFQYYREEENGRGNFPPRFSGLQFPNYSSELNVNALELDDSALYLCASSQGAQQYEQYFGPGTRLTVT.

The chain couples TRBV30 to TRBJ1-4; no definite D call. The CDR3 contains 14 residues. The germline CDR1 and CDR2 sequences are GTSNPN and SVGIG (reference sequence). V lost 1 base and J lost 3, with 9 bases in between. The CDR3 is CAWSGDGANEKLFF. The CDR3 DNA is TGTGCCTGGAGTGGAGACGGCGCTAATGAAAAACTGTTTTTT.